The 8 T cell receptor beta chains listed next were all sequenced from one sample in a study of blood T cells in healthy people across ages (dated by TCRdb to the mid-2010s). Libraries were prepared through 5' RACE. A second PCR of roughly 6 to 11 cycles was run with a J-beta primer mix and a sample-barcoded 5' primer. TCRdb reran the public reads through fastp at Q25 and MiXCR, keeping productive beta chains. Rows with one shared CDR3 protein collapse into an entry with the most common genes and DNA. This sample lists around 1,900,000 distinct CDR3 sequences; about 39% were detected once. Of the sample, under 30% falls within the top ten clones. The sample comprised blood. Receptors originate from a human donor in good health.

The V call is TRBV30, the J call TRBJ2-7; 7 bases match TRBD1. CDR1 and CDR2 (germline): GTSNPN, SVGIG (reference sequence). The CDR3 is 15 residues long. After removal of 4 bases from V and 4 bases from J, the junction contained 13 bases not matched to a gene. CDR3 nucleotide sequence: TGTGCCTGGAAATTGTTCGGGACAGAGAGGTACGAGCAGTACTTC. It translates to CAWKLFGTERYEQYF.

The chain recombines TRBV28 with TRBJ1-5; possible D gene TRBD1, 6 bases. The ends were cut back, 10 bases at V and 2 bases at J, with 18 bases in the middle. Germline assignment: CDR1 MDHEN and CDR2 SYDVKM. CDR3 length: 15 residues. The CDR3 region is CATQTRGIGNQPQHF. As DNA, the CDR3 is TGTGCCACGCAAACAAGGGGGATCGGCAATCAGCCCCAGCATTTT.

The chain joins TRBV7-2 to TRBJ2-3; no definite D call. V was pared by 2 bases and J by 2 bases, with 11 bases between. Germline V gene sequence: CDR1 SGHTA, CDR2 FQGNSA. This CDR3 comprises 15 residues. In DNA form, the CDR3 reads TGTGCCAGCAGCTTAAAAGGACCCCTCACAGATACGCAGTATTTT. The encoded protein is CASSLKGPLTDTQYF.

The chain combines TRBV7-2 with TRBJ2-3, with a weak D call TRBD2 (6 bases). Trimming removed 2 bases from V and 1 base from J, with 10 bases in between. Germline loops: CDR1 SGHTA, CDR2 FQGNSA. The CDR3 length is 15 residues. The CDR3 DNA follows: TGTGCCAGCAGCTTAAAAGCGGGTGGCACAGATACGCAGTATTTT. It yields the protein CASSLKAGGTDTQYF.

CDR3 sequence reads: CASSLATRPSIYGYTF. The CDR3 coding sequence is TGTGCCAGCAGCTTAGCTACCCGGCCCTCCATCTATGGCTACACCTTC. The chain links TRBV7-9 to TRBJ1-2; no firm D call. This CDR3 comprises 16 residues. Between the trimmed V and J ends, which lost 0 bases and 4 bases, there was a span of 15 bases. The V gene's germline CDR1 is SEHNR and CDR2 FQNEAQ (reference sequence).

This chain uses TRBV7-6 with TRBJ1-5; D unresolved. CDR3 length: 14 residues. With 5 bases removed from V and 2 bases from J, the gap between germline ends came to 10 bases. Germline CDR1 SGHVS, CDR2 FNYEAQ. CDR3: CASSLDVGNQPQHF. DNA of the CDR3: TGTGCCAGCAGCCTAGATGTGGGCAATCAGCCCCAGCATTTT.

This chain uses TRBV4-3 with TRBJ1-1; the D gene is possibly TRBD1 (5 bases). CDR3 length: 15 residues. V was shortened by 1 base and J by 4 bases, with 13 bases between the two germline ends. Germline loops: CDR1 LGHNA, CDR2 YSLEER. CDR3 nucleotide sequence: TGCGCCAGCAGCCAAGGGCCAGGGCTAGGCACTGAAGCTTTCTTT. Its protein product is CASSQGPGLGTEAFF.

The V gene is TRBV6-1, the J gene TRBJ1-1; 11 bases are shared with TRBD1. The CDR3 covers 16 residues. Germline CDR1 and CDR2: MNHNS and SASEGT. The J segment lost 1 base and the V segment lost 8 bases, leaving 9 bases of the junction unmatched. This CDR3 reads CASGRTGGSGNTEAFF. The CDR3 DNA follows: TGTGCCAGCGGCAGGACAGGGGGCTCGGGGAACACTGAAGCTTTCTTT.